This T cell receptor beta chain stems from a study of regulatory T cells in long-lasting Graves disease. Study observations and caveats: There were preferences for TRBV28, TRBJ1-2 and TRBJ2-5 in persistent disease. Compared with new cases, persistent Graves' patients showed reduced TCR diversity.

Building the TCR beta libraries relied on iRepertoire HTBI primers, and CDR3 regions underwent Arm-PCR. Per the original methods: From all samples, identification returned 12 to 15 TRBJ and 60 to 80 TRBV segments. TCRdb fed the multiplex PCR reads into MiXCR, producing one record per CDR3 protein. The V and J calls here are based on TCRdb, not the publication. The data show some 370,000 distinct CDR3 sequences, with 12% seen just once and approximately 17% held by the top ten. Time point here: newly diagnosed GD, antithyroid drugs for less than 3 months. TCR sequences were obtained from RNA taken from PBMCs. This clonotype was detected many times. The antigen is unknown. The CDR3 has 15 residues. Trimming took off 8 bases at V and 7 bases at J, with 18 bases between the two ends. In germline, CDR1 is ENHRY, CDR2 SYGVKD. These sequences were also reported in another study, on T cells in Graves' hyperthyroidism and ophthalmopathy. This second study notes: HTBI primers were the set used in a first-round RT-PCR of the TCR CDR3.

The sequencing here drew on peripheral blood mononuclear cells (PBMCs), taken at new diagnosis, from a patient treated with antithyroid drugs. The source of this sequence is a young woman with Graves disease. The chain links TRBV10-3 to TRBJ1-6; possibly TRBD1 for D (6 bases). CDR3: CAIGPLEGGNSPLHF. The DNA of the CDR3 is TGTGCCATCGGACCCCTCGAAGGGGGGAATTCACCCCTCCACTTT.